The 10 T cell receptor beta chains presented below share a single source sample, sequenced in a study of T cells in Graves' hyperthyroidism and ophthalmopathy. TCR beta CDR3 sequences were amplified from RNA transcripts. During a first-round RT-PCR of the TCR CDR3, the HTBI primer set was used. Each CDR3 protein is one row after TCRdb ran MiXCR on the multiplex PCR reads. The sample shows approximately 260,000 distinct CDR3 sequences, 13% to 15% of them seen only once. The sample comprised blood. The origin of the receptors is a woman in her 50s with Graves' hyperthyroidism that later progressed to Graves' ophthalmopathy.

This clonotype was detected many times. The V call is TRBV20-1, the J call TRBJ2-1; 11 bases fit TRBD2. Per the germline V gene, CDR1 is DFQATT and CDR2 is SNEGSKA (reference sequence). V was clipped by 6 bases and J by 3 bases; unmatched bases: 10. The CDR3 covers 16 residues. The CDR3 region is CSATLPLAGGYNEQFF. CDR3 sequence (DNA): TGCAGTGCAACCTTACCGCTAGCGGGAGGCTACAATGAGCAGTTCTTC.

The sample holds many counts of this clonotype. The rearrangement links TRBV6-5 to TRBJ1-5; weak D call: TRBD1 (5 bases). Trimming stripped 2 bases from V and 4 bases from J, with 12 bases between. Germline values: CDR1 MNHEY, CDR2 SVGAGI. The CDR3 loop spans 15 amino acids. The CDR3 loop reads CASSYRGSRNQPQHF. The CDR3 coding sequence is TGTGCCAGCAGTTACAGGGGATCGCGGAATCAGCCCCAGCATTTT.

This clonotype was detected ten times or more. The rearrangement uses TRBV28 and TRBJ1-5, with D unclear. CDR1 and CDR2 (germline): MDHEN, SYDVKM. V was cut by 7 bases and J by 4 bases, with 14 bases left in between. This CDR3 is 14 amino acids long. The CDR3 sequence is CASKRNGRNQPQHF. CDR3 nucleotides: TGTGCCAGCAAGAGGAACGGAAGGAATCAGCCCCAGCATTTT.

The chain links TRBV5-1 to TRBJ1-3; TRBD1 is a possible D gene (5 bases). Trimming stripped 7 bases from V and 2 bases from J, with 13 bases between. CDR1 is SGHRS, CDR2 YFSETQ, per germline. The CDR3 totals 14 residues. The CDR3 bases are TGCGCCAGCGCCTCCGGGGGTACTGGAAACACCATATATTTT. Amino acids: CASASGGTGNTIYF.

This clonotype was counted at least ten times. V and J are TRBV6-1 and TRBJ2-5; 10 positions match TRBD1. CDR3 length equals 14 residues. Germline V gene data show CDR1 as MNHNS and CDR2 as SASEGT. Unmatched junction bases numbered 1, after V lost 5 bases and J lost 1 base. In DNA form, the CDR3 reads TGTGCCAGCAGTCGGACAGGGGGCCAAGAGACCCAGTACTTC. Its translation: CASSRTGGQETQYF.

This clonotype was counted many times. This chain uses TRBV24-1 with TRBJ2-7; D remains unclear. Germline V CDR1 and CDR2: KGHDR, SFDVKD. V was cut by 1 base and J by 5 bases, with 5 bases left in between. The CDR3 has 12 residues. The CDR3 coding sequence is TGTGCCACCAGTGATTTCAGAGACGAGCAGTACTTC. Translating it yields CATSDFRDEQYF.

This clonotype was detected ten times or more. The chain couples TRBV14 to TRBJ2-5; 13 bases align to TRBD2. V shed 2 bases, J shed 4 bases, and the junction held 4 bases outside the gene matches. This CDR3 contains 16 residues. Germline-derived CDR1 and CDR2 are SGHDN and FVKESK. The CDR3 sequence is CASSQRLAGGAETQYF. The CDR3 nucleotides are TGTGCCAGCAGCCAACGACTAGCGGGAGGAGCAGAGACCCAGTACTTC. Looking up the rest from reference TRBV14 and TRBJ2-5 gives the full variable domain: EAGVTQFPSHSVIEKGQTVTLRCDPISGHDNLYWYRRVMGKEIKFLLHFVKESKQDESGMPNNRFLAERTGGTYSTLKVQPAELEDSGVYFCASSQRLAGGAETQYFGPGTRLLVL.

This clonotype was detected many times. The chain links TRBV28 to TRBJ2-3; TRBD2 matches at 7 bases. Per the germline V gene, CDR1 is MDHEN and CDR2 is SYDVKM. V shed 4 bases, J shed 1 base, and the junction held 5 bases outside the gene matches. The CDR3 has 15 amino acids. CDR3 sequence (DNA): TGTGCCAGCAGTTGGGGGAGGGCCGGCACAGATACGCAGTATTTT. Its protein is CASSWGRAGTDTQYF. Complete variable domain (other parts from reference TRBV28 and TRBJ2-3): DVKVTQSSRYLVKRTGEKVFLECVQDMDHENMFWYRQDPGLGLRLIYFSYDVKMKEKGDIPEGYSVSREKKERFSLILESASTNQTSMYLCASSWGRAGTDTQYFGPGTRLTVL.

A remark on this clonotype: This may come from a read error, since a much larger clone is one base off. The conserved final phenylalanine or tryptophan is absent from the CDR3, which likely points to a read error. CDR3 DNA sequence: TGTGCCGTCGGACCTGGGGGGGCCCTGGAGGCTGAAGCTTTCCTT. Amino acid sequence: CAVGPGGALEAEAFL. V is TRBV12-3 or TRBV12-4 and J is TRBJ1-1, with D possibly being TRBD1 (6 bases). The CDR3 sequence is 15 residues long. V lost 11 bases, J lost 6 bases, and 25 bases lay in between.

This clonotype was counted between two and nine times. This chain uses TRBV5-1 with TRBJ2-5; TRBD1 or TRBD2 may be the D gene (6 bases each). The germline V and J ends were trimmed by 5 bases and 1 base, with 15 bases remaining between them. The CDR3 extends over 15 amino acids. CDR1 is SGHRS and CDR2 is YFSETQ in the germline V gene. The DNA of the CDR3 is TGCGCCAGCAGGGAGGGTGGACAGCGCCAAGAGACCCAGTACTTC. This gives the protein CASREGGQRQETQYF.